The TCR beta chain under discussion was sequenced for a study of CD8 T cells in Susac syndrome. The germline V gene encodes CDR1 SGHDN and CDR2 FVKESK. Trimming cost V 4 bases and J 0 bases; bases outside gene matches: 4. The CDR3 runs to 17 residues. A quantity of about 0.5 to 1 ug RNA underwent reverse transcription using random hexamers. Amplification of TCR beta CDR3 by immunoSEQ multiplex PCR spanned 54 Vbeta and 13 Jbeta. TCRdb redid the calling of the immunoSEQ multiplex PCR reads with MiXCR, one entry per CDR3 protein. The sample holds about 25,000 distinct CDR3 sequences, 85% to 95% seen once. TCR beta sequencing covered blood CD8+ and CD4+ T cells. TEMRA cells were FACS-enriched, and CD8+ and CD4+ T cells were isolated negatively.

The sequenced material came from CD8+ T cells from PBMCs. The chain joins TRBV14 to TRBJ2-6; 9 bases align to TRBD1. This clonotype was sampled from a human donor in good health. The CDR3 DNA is TGTGCCAGCAGCCTCCGGGACAGGGTCTCTGGGGCCAACGTCCTGACTTTC. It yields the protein CASSLRDRVSGANVLTF.